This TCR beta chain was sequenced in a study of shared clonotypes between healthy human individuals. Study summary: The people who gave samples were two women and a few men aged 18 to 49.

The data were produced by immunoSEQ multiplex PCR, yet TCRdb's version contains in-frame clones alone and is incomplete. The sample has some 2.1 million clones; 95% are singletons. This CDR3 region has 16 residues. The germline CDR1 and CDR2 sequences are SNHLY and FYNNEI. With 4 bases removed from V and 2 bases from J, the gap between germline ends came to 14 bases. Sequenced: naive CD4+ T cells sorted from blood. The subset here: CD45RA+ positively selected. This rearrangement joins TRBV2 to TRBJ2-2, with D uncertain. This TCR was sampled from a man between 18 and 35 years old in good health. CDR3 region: CASSVYDLRNTGELFF. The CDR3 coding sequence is TGTGCCAGCAGTGTTTACGACCTCCGTAACACCGGGGAGCTGTTTTTT.